The next 19 T cell receptor beta chains were all read from a single sample in a study of T cells in Graves' hyperthyroidism and ophthalmopathy. RNA transcripts gave rise to amplified TCR beta CDR3 regions. TCR CDR3 underwent first-round RT-PCR with the HTBI primer set. Via MiXCR, TCRdb re-called the multiplex PCR reads, giving one row per CDR3 protein. The sample has roughly 99,000 distinct CDR3 sequences, roughly 15% seen once. The sample consisted of blood. These receptors came from a woman between 45 and 65 years old with Graves' hyperthyroidism.

There are many counts of this clonotype. The chain is built from TRBV20-1 and TRBJ2-1, with TRBD2 identical over 7 bases. Germline CDR1 and CDR2: DFQATT and SNEGSKA (reference sequence). The V and J ends lost 3 bases and 4 bases, in that order; junction bases with no gene match: 6. The CDR3 contains 14 residues. This chain's CDR3 is CSASPSGYYNEQFF. The CDR3 DNA follows: TGCAGTGCTAGTCCTAGCGGATATTACAATGAGCAGTTCTTC.

This clonotype appeared many times. CDR3 coding DNA: TGTGCCAGCAGTTACGGAACTCCGGGGAGCAATCAGCCCCAGCATTTT. It specifies CASSYGTPGSNQPQHF. The chain recombines TRBV6-5 with TRBJ1-5; D uncertain. Trimming removed 2 bases from V and 1 base from J, with 12 bases in between. The CDR3 totals 16 residues. Germline V gene sequence: CDR1 MNHEY, CDR2 SVGAGI.

This clonotype was counted many times. The V call is TRBV20-1, the J call TRBJ1-4; D possibly corresponds to TRBD1 (6 bases). Per the germline V gene, CDR1 is DFQATT and CDR2 is SNEGSKA (reference sequence). The ends were cut back, 1 base at V and 8 bases at J, with 11 bases in the middle. The CDR3 covers 13 residues. The CDR3 sequence is CSARGGGIEKLFF. The CDR3 coding sequence is TGCAGTGCTAGAGGGGGGGGCATCGAAAAACTGTTTTTT.

This clonotype was found many times. V usage is TRBV3-1 and J usage is TRBJ1-6; perhaps TRBD1 as D (5 bases). Trimming removed 3 bases from V and 8 bases from J, with 17 bases in between. CDR3 length: 16 amino acids. Germline V gives CDR1 LGHDT, CDR2 YNNKEL (reference sequence). The chain's CDR3 is CASSQWTRTTYSPLHF. The CDR3 DNA is TGTGCCAGCAGCCAGTGGACACGGACCACCTATTCACCCCTCCACTTT.

This clonotype occurred many times. Since a much larger clone is just one base distant, this may be a read error. This chain links TRBV11-3 with TRBJ2-1; D remains ambiguous. V was pared by 0 bases and J by 11 bases, with 14 bases between. Germline values: CDR1 SGHNT, CDR2 YENEEA. This CDR3 is built from 14 residues. The CDR3 sequence: CASSLDPRSDKQFF. In DNA form, the CDR3 reads TGTGCCAGCAGCTTAGATCCGAGATCGGATAAGCAGTTCTTC.

Ten or more counts support this clonotype. This chain uses TRBV5-6 with TRBJ1-5, with no clear D. Per germline, CDR1 SGHDT and CDR2 YYEEEE. This CDR3 is 15 amino acids long. The V end lost 4 bases, the J end lost 5 bases, and 16 bases lay between the germline ends. Here the CDR3 reads CASSRTGLADQPQHF. DNA for the CDR3: TGTGCCAGCAGCAGGACTGGGCTGGCGGATCAGCCCCAGCATTTT.

This clonotype appeared a few times. The CDR3 loop is CASSLNPLRYGYTF. CDR3 nucleotides: TGTGCCAGCAGTTTAAACCCACTCCGCTATGGCTACACCTTC. This chain connects TRBV27 to TRBJ1-2, with D uncertain. Germline values: CDR1 MNHEY, CDR2 SMNVEV (reference sequence). This CDR3 has 14 amino acids. The V and J ends lost 2 bases and 4 bases respectively, with 11 bases between them.

The sample holds many counts of this clonotype. CDR3 sequence (DNA): TGTGCCAGCAGCGTGACATCGTGGAATGAAAAACTGTTTTTT. Encoded protein: CASSVTSWNEKLFF. The chain carries TRBV7-2 and TRBJ1-4; no firm D call. V lost 5 bases to trimming and J lost 5 bases, with 12 bases between them. Looked up from germline, CDR1 is SGHTA and CDR2 is FQGNSA. This CDR3 contains 14 residues.

In its sample, this clonotype was seen many times. The rearrangement links TRBV12-3 or TRBV12-4 to TRBJ2-5; 8 bases agree with TRBD2. The CDR3 spans 15 residues. V was clipped by 3 bases and J by 1 base; unmatched bases: 4. The CDR3, as DNA: TGTGCCAGCAGTTTCCGTCTAGCGGGCCAAGAGACCCAGTACTTC. Translating it yields CASSFRLAGQETQYF.

This clonotype has at least ten counts. This sequence joins TRBV29-1 and TRBJ1-1, with D uncertain. CDR1 and CDR2 from the germline V gene are SQVTM and ANQGSEA. CDR3 length: 13 residues. Deletions cut 0 bases from V and 3 bases from J, with 8 bases between. The CDR3 DNA is TGCAGCGTTGAAGAACAGTTGGACACTGAAGCTTTCTTT. Its protein product is CSVEEQLDTEAFF.

The chain combines TRBV7-8 with TRBJ2-7, with 10 bases lining up with TRBD1. This CDR3 region has 15 residues. V trimming: 0 bases; J trimming: 4 bases; junction bases outside the gene matches: 3. The V gene's germline CDR1 is SGHVS and CDR2 FQNEAQ. CDR3 coding DNA: TGTGCCAGCAGCTTAGCACCGGGACAGGGGTACGAGCAGTACTTC. The encoded protein is CASSLAPGQGYEQYF.

This clonotype was seen ten or more times. The J gene is TRBJ1-1, the V gene TRBV6-1, with D perhaps TRBD1 (5 bases). This CDR3 contains 13 residues. The V end lost 2 bases, the J end lost 1 base, and 5 bases lay between the germline ends. The germline V gene encodes CDR1 MNHNS and CDR2 SASEGT. This CDR3 reads CASSEQGNTEAFF. CDR3 coding DNA: TGTGCCAGCAGTGAACAGGGGAACACTGAAGCTTTCTTT.

This clonotype occurred many times. For the CDR3, the DNA is TGTGCCAGCAGCTGGGCCGGGACAGGGGGCTCCAATGAGCAGTTCTTC. Protein product: CASSWAGTGGSNEQFF. The V gene is TRBV5-5, the J gene TRBJ2-1; TRBD1 agrees at 12 bases. The CDR3 runs to 16 residues. Germline CDR1 SGHKS, CDR2 YYEKEE (reference sequence). With V trimmed by 3 bases and J by 6 bases, 7 bases remained unmatched.

This clonotype was seen ten or more times. The chain is built from TRBV6-2 or TRBV6-3 and TRBJ1-1, with no clear D. With 5 bases removed from V and 4 bases from J, the gap between germline ends came to 23 bases. CDR3 length: 17 amino acids. Germline V gene data show CDR1 as MNHEY and CDR2 as SVGEGT. This CDR3 reads CASSLTRGRGRSTEAFF. The CDR3 DNA sequence: TGTGCCAGCAGTCTCACCCGAGGAAGAGGGAGGTCCACTGAAGCTTTCTTT.

This clonotype was picked up many times. V is TRBV2 and J is TRBJ1-1; 7 nucleotides line up with TRBD1. The germline V gene has CDR1 SNHLY and CDR2 FYNNEI. V dropped 5 bases and J dropped 1; count of bases not matched to a gene: 7. The CDR3 has 15 amino acids. CDR3 coding DNA: TGTGCCAGCAGTTGGACAGGTATAGGGAACACTGAAGCTTTCTTT. It specifies CASSWTGIGNTEAFF.

The chain links TRBV11-2 to TRBJ2-1, with 10 bases aligning to TRBD2. The CDR3 extends over 14 amino acids. From germline, CDR1 is SGHAT and CDR2 FQNNGV. Trimming at V came to 1 base and at J to 7 bases, leaving 1 base not matched to a gene. Here the CDR3 reads CASSLATSGNEQFF. The CDR3 coding sequence is TGTGCCAGCAGCTTAGCGACTAGCGGGAATGAGCAGTTCTTC.

This clonotype was observed many times. The rearrangement uses TRBV6-6 and TRBJ1-1; D gene unclear. The CDR3 contains 13 residues. Germline values: CDR1 MNHNY, CDR2 SVGAGI (reference sequence). Trimming cost V 0 bases and J 0 bases, with 2 bases left between them. The CDR3 bases are TGTGCCAGCAGTTACTCTGTGAACACTGAAGCTTTCTTT. It yields the protein CASSYSVNTEAFF.

This sequence joins TRBV7-9 and TRBJ2-1; 8 positions match TRBD2. V lost 7 bases, J lost 8 bases, and 16 bases stayed unmatched. The CDR3 length is 16 residues. Germline CDR1 and CDR2: SEHNR and FQNEAQ (reference sequence). The CDR3 coding sequence is TGTGCCAGCACCGTAGGCAGGGGACTAGGAAGTTATGAGCAGTTCTTC. Its protein is CASTVGRGLGSYEQFF.

There are many counts of this clonotype. The chain uses TRBV6-5 and TRBJ2-7; D uncertain. The CDR3 loop spans 11 amino acids. Germline V gene lookup returns CDR1 MNHEY and CDR2 SVGAGI. V lost 1 base, J lost 5 bases, and 3 bases lay in between. CDR3 protein: CASSYWDEQYF. Written as DNA, the CDR3 is TGTGCCAGCAGTTACTGGGACGAGCAGTACTTC.